A single sample is the source of the 7 T cell receptor beta chains below, sequenced in a study of OX40 agonist ivuxolimab in advanced cancers. Here immunoSEQ multiplex PCR was the method, and the copy in TCRdb shows in-frame clones only, minus some. Here the sample spans roughly 41,000 clones, about 85% being singletons. The material was CD4+ or CD8+ T cells sorted from blood, obtained in a trial of the OX40 agonist ivuxolimab. These receptors were obtained from an adult with an advanced solid tumor such as melanoma, head and neck, liver or kidney cancer.

V and J are TRBV18 and TRBJ2-3; D unclear. The CDR3 length is 13 residues. Germline-derived CDR1 and CDR2 are KGHSH and LQKENI. The V and J ends lost 4 bases and 2 bases respectively, with 7 bases between them. CDR3: CASSQNPTDTQYF. The CDR3, as DNA: TGTGCCAGCTCACAGAACCCCACAGATACGCAGTATTTT.

The chain carries TRBV19 and TRBJ1-2; 9 nucleotides match TRBD1. The CDR3 consists of 15 residues. Per the germline V gene, CDR1 is LNHDA and CDR2 is SQIVND (reference sequence). V was clipped by 7 bases and J by 4 bases; unmatched bases: 10. The CDR3 region has the DNA TGTGCCAGTAACACCGGGACAGGGAATGGCTATGGCTACACCTTC. Amino acids: CASNTGTGNGYGYTF.

The chain employs TRBV20-1 and TRBJ1-1; D unclear. The CDR3 is made up of 11 amino acids. Germline CDR1 reads DFQATT; CDR2 reads SNEGSKA (reference sequence). In DNA form, the CDR3 reads TGCAGCGGAATTGCGGGTCCTGAAGCTTTCTTT. Translation gives CSGIAGPEAFF.

This sequence joins TRBV30 and TRBJ1-1; TRBD1 agrees at 7 bases. Germline V CDR1 and CDR2: GTSNPN, SVGIG (reference sequence). The J segment lost 7 bases and the V segment lost 3 bases, leaving 2 bases of the junction unmatched. The CDR3 consists of 11 residues. The CDR3 loop is CAWSRDSEAFF. For the CDR3, the DNA is TGTGCCTGGAGCCGGGACAGTGAAGCTTTCTTT.

V and J are TRBV30 and TRBJ1-3; no definite D call. Germline assignment: CDR1 GTSNPN and CDR2 SVGIG (reference sequence). The germline V and J ends were trimmed by 3 bases and 6 bases, with 9 bases remaining between them. CDR3 length: 12 residues. The CDR3 here is CAWSDRLNTIYF. DNA for the CDR3: TGTGCCTGGAGCGATCGCTTAAACACCATATATTTT.

The J gene is TRBJ1-1, the V gene TRBV27; D unresolved. CDR3 length: 13 amino acids. Germline-derived CDR1 and CDR2 are MNHEY and SMNVEV (reference sequence). The V end lost 5 bases, the J end lost 0 bases, and 7 bases lay between the germline ends. The DNA of the CDR3 is TGTGCCAGCAGTCCCATCGTGAACACTGAAGCTTTCTTT. Its translation: CASSPIVNTEAFF.

The chain joins TRBV25-1 to TRBJ1-1; maybe TRBD1 (6 bases). This CDR3 region has 13 residues. Trimming cost V 5 bases and J 8 bases, with 15 bases left between them. Germline assignment: CDR1 MGHDK and CDR2 SYGVNS. The CDR3 loop is CASSKGGYLEAFF. For the CDR3, the DNA is TGTGCCAGCAGTAAAGGGGGGTACCTAGAAGCTTTCTTT.